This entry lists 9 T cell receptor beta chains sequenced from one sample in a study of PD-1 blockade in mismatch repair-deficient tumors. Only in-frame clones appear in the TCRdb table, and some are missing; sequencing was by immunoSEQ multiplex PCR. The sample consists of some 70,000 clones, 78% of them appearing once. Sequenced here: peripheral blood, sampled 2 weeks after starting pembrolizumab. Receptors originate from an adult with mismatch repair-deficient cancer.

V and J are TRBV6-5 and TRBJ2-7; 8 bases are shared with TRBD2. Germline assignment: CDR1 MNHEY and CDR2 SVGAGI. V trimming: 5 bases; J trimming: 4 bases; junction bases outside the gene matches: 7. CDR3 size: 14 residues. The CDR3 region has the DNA TGTGCCAGCAGTGAAACAGCGGGAGCTTACGAGCAGTACTTC. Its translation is CASSETAGAYEQYF.

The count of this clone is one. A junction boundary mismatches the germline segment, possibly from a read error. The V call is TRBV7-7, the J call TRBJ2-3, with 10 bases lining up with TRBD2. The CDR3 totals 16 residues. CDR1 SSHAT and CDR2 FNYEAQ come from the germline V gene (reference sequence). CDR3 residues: CASSPRGIAGGDTQYF. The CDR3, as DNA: TGTGCTAGCAGCCCCAGGGGTATAGCGGGGGGAGATACGCAGTATTTT.

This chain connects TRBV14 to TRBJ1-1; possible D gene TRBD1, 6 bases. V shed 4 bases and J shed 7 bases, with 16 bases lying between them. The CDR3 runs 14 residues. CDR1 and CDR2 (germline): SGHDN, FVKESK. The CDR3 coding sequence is TGTGCCAGCAGCCGAATACAGGGACGAGGTGAAGCTTTCTTT. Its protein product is CASSRIQGRGEAFF.

The CDR3 DNA follows: TGTGCCAGCAGGCCAACAGGGAGGAACACCGGGGAGCTGTTTTTT. This encodes CASRPTGRNTGELFF. The V and J genes are TRBV7-9 and TRBJ2-2; tentatively, D is TRBD1 (6 bases). The CDR3 spans 15 residues. V lost 6 bases and J 1 base, leaving 12 bases between the germline ends. CDR1 and CDR2 from the germline V gene are SEHNR and FQNEAQ (reference sequence).

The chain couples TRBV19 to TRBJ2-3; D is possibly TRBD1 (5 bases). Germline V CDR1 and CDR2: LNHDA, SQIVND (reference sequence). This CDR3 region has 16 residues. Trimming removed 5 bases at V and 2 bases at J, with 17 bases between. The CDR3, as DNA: TGTGCCAGTAGTGCCCAGGGTAACGGAGTCACAGATACGCAGTATTTT. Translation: CASSAQGNGVTDTQYF.

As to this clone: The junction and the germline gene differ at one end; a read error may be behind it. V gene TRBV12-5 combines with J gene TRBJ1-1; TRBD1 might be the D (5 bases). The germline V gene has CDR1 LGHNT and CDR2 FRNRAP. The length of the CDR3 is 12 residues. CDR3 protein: CASGLERQGAFF. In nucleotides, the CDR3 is TGTGCTAGTGGCTTGGAGAGGCAGGGCGCTTTCTTT. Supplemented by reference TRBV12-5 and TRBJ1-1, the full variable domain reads DARVTQTPRHKVTEMGQEVTMRCQPILGHNTVFWYRQTMMQGLELLAYFRNRAPLDDSGMPKDRFSAEMPDATLATLKIQPSEPRDSAVYFCASGLERQGAFFGQGTRLTVV.

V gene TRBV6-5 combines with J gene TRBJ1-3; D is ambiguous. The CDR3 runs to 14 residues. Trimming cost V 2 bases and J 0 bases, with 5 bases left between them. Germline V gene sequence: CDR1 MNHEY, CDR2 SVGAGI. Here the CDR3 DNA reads TGTGCCAGCAGTTACAGGAGCTCTGGAAACACCATATATTTT. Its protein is CASSYRSSGNTIYF.

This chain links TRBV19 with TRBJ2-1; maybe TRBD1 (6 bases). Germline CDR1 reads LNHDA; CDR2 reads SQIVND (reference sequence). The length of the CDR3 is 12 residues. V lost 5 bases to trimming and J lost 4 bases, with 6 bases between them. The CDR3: CASSQGYNEQFF. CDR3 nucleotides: TGTGCCAGTAGTCAGGGGTACAATGAGCAGTTCTTC.

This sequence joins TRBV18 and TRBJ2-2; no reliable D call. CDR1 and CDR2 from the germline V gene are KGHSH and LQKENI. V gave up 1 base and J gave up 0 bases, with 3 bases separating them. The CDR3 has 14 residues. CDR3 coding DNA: TGTGCCAGCTCACCACGAGCGAACACCGGGGAGCTGTTTTTT. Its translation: CASSPRANTGELFF.